The clone carrying this TCR beta chain occurred a few times. What it binds is unknown. It was RNA transcripts that yielded the amplified TCR beta CDR3 regions. HTBI primers were used for first-round RT-PCR of the TCR CDR3. TCRdb redid the calling of the multiplex PCR reads with MiXCR, one entry per CDR3 protein. The table has hundreds of thousands of distinct CDR3 sequences, around 13% seen once; the top ten hold approximately 12%. The CDR3 totals 15 residues. Unmatched junction bases numbered 5, after V lost 3 bases and J lost 1 base. In germline, CDR1 is MGHRA, CDR2 YSYEKL. This entry is derived from a study of T cells in Graves' hyperthyroidism and ophthalmopathy. Study-wide results and limits: Most clonotypes expanded in thyroid above 0.001 were likewise present in blood.

Patients affected by ophthalmopathy presented a Clinical Activity Score of at least 3, a NOSPECS grade of at least 4, and disease duration below 3 months. On the basis of clinical symptoms, serum thyroxine and TRAb, thyroid ultrasound and orbital computed tomography, diagnoses were made. About 10 ml fresh peripheral blood yielded the PBMCs. This TCR was sampled from a woman in her 50s with Graves' ophthalmopathy. The gene calls are TRBV4-1 and TRBJ1-1; 7 bases are a match to TRBD1. Sequenced: blood. CDR3 loop: CASSQHDRANTEAFF. The DNA for the CDR3 is TGCGCCAGCAGCCAGCACGACAGGGCGAACACTGAAGCTTTCTTT.